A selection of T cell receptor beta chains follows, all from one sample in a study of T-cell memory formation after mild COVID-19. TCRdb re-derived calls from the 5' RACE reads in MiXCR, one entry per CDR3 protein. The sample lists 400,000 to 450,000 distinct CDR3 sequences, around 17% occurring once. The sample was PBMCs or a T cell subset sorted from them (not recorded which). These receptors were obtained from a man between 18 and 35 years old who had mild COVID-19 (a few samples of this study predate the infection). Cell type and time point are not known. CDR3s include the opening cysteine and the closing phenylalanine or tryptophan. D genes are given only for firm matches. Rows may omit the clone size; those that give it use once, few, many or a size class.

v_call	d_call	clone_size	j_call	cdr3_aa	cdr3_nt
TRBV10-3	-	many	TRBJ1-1	CAIRGFGPNTEAFF	TGTGCCATCAGGGGGTTTGGGCCCAACACTGAAGCTTTCTTT
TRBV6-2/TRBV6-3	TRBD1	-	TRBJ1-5	CASSYSQLGQGGNQPQHF	TGTGCCAGCAGTTACTCCCAACTGGGACAGGGCGGCAATCAGCCCCAGCATTTT
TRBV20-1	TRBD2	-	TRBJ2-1	CSARDGAGAYVEQFF	TGCAGTGCTAGAGATGGAGCGGGGGCCTACGTAGAGCAGTTCTTC
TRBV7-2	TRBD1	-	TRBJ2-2	CASRIDRGATGELFF	TGTGCCAGCAGGATTGACAGGGGAGCCACCGGGGAGCTGTTTTTT
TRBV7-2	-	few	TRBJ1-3	CASSLHRTTASGNTIYF	TGTGCCAGCAGCTTACACCGGACGACGGCCTCTGGAAACACCATATATTTT
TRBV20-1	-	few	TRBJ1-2	CSARQGFNYGYTF	TGCAGTGCTAGGCAGGGGTTTAACTATGGCTACACCTTC
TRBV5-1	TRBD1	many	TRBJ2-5	CASSKGQGLETQYF	TGCGCCAGCAGCAAAGGACAGGGCTTAGAGACCCAGTACTTC
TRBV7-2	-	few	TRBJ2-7	CASTSRKGPSYEQYF	TGTGCCAGCACCTCCCGCAAGGGTCCCTCGTACGAGCAGTACTTC
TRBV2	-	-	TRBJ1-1	CASSGWVEAFF	TGTGCCAGCAGTGGGTGGGTTGAAGCTTTCTTT
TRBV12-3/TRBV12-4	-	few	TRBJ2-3	CASSPQGLTDTQYF	TGTGCCAGCAGCCCCCAGGGACTGACAGATACGCAGTATTTT
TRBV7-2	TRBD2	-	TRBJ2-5	CASSLDSGAETQYF	TGTGCCAGCAGCTTAGATAGCGGGGCGGAGACCCAGTACTTC
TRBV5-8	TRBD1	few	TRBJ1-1	CASSQRTGITEAFF	TGTGCCAGCAGCCAGAGGACAGGGATCACTGAAGCTTTCTTT
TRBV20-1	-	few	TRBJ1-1	CSARDRVLNTEAFF	TGCAGTGCTAGAGATCGGGTACTGAACACTGAAGCTTTCTTT
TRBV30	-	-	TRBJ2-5	CAWRRRQETQYF	TGTGCCTGGAGAAGGAGACAAGAGACCCAGTACTTC
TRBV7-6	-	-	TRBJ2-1	CASSLVGGIEQFF	TGTGCCAGCAGCTTAGTTGGGGGGATTGAGCAGTTCTTC
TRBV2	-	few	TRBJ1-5	CASSEEAGAQPQHF	TGTGCCAGCAGTGAAGAGGCAGGGGCGCAGCCCCAGCATTTT
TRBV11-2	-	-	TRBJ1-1	CASSRARNMNTEAFF	TGTGCCAGCAGCCGGGCGCGGAACATGAACACTGAAGCTTTCTTT
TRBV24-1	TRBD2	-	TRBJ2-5	CATSESGRDEETQYF	TGTGCCACCAGTGAGAGCGGGAGGGATGAGGAGACCCAGTACTTC
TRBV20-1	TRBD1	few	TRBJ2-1	CSASQGAEQFF	TGCAGTGCTAGCCAGGGGGCGGAGCAGTTCTTC
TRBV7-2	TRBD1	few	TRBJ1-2	CASSFQGTAIYGYTF	TGTGCCAGCAGCTTCCAGGGGACAGCGATCTATGGCTACACCTTC
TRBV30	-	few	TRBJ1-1	CAPLDGGGGSSNYTEAFF	TGTGCCCCACTGGACGGGGGAGGTGGGTCCTCAAATTACACTGAAGCTTTCTTT
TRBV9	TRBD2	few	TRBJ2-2	CASAGGLVTGELFF	TGTGCCAGCGCGGGGGGCTTGGTGACCGGGGAGCTGTTTTTT
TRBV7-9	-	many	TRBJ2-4	CASSPLFARAKNIQYF	TGTGCCAGCAGTCCTCTTTTTGCGCGGGCCAAAAACATTCAGTACTTC
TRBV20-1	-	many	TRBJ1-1	CSASRARASTEAFF	TGCAGTGCTAGTCGGGCTAGGGCGTCCACTGAAGCTTTCTTT
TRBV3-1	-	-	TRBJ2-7	CASSQEWDEQYF	TGTGCCAGCAGCCAAGAGTGGGACGAGCAGTACTTC
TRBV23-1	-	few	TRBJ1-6	CASSRGLSPLHF	TGCGCCAGCAGCCGGGGTTTGTCACCCCTCCACTTT
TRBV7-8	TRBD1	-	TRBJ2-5	CASSLRTDDRVETQYF	TGTGCCAGCAGCTTAAGGACCGACGACAGGGTGGAGACCCAGTACTTC
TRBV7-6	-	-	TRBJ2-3	CASSPRPQGDTQYF	TGTGCCAGCAGCCCACGTCCCCAGGGAGATACGCAGTATTTT
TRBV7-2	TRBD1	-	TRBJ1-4	CASSRGTGNEKLFF	TGTGCCAGCAGCCGCGGGACAGGGAATGAAAAACTGTTTTTT
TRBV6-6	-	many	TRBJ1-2	CASRAPGGRVDGYTF	TGTGCCAGCAGAGCCCCTGGGGGGCGGGTCGATGGCTACACCTTC
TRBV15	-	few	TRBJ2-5	CATSRETLGAGTQYF	TGTGCCACCAGCAGAGAAACCCTAGGGGCGGGGACCCAGTACTTC
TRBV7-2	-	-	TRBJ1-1	CASGYGTLAEAFF	TGTGCCAGCGGATACGGGACCCTGGCTGAAGCTTTCTTT
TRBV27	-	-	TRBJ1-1	CDSSLGRDTEAFF	TGTGACAGCAGTTTAGGGAGAGACACTGAAGCTTTCTTT
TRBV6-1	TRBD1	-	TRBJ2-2	CASLRTGVTGELFF	TGTGCCAGCTTGAGGACAGGGGTCACCGGGGAGCTGTTTTTT
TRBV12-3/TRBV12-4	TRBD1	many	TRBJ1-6	CASSDRANSPLHF	TGTGCCAGCAGCGACAGGGCGAACTCACCCCTCCACTTT
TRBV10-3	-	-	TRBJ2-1	CATAKAYNEQFF	TGTGCCACAGCAAAAGCTTACAATGAGCAGTTCTTC
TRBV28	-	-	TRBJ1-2	CASNSRGRGLGYTF	TGTGCCAGCAACAGCCGGGGCAGGGGATTGGGCTACACCTTC
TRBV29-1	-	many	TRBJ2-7	CSVEVADYEQYF	TGCAGCGTTGAAGTAGCCGACTACGAGCAGTACTTC
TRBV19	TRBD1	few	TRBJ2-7	CASNPSGTASFYEQYF	TGTGCCAGTAACCCCTCCGGGACAGCCTCCTTCTACGAGCAGTACTTC
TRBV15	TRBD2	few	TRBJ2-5	CATSVSGGKETQYF	TGTGCCACCAGCGTTAGCGGGGGTAAAGAGACCCAGTACTTC
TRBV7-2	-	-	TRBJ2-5	CASSPATRRETQYF	TGTGCCAGCAGCCCCGCGACTAGACGAGAGACCCAGTACTTC
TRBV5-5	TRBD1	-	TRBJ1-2	CASSLRTGVGIYGYTF	TGTGCCAGCAGCTTGAGGACAGGGGTTGGAATTTATGGCTACACCTTC
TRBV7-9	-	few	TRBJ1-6	CASSLEAGPLSLHF	TGTGCCAGCAGCTTAGAGGCAGGGCCGCTATCCCTCCACTTT
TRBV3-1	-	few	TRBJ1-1	CASSRKIQNTEAFF	TGTGCCAGCAGCCGGAAAATACAGAACACTGAAGCTTTCTTT
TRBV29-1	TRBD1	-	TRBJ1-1	CSVATGPNTEAFF	TGCAGCGTGGCGACAGGGCCGAACACTGAAGCTTTCTTT
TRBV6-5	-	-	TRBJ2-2	CASRLRGPTVPNTGELFF	TGTGCCAGCAGGCTCAGGGGTCCGACAGTACCGAACACCGGGGAGCTGTTTTTT
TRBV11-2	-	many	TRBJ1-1	CASSLVYGDTEAFF	TGTGCCAGCAGCTTAGTGTACGGGGACACTGAAGCTTTCTTT
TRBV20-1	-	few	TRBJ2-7	CSARSPPFYEQYF	TGCAGTGCTAGATCTCCGCCTTTCTACGAGCAGTACTTC